The T cell receptor (beta chain) under discussion was sequenced for a study of blood T cell repertoires in COVID-19. Study information: The United States, Italy and Spain provided the acute and convalescent COVID-19 samples. Sample material is recorded as cDNA or gDNA derived from T cells, B-cell-depleted T cells, or PBMCs.

Original analysis: Amplified reference gene primers provided the basis for estimating nucleated cell counts. Repertoires were generated with immunoSEQ multiplex PCR, while TCRdb's copy carries only in-frame clones and drops some. V and J calls and clone size are given by that table; D and trimming were obtained from the DNA. Here the sample spans roughly 46,000 clones, more than 70% being singletons. The V gene's germline CDR1 is SGHRS and CDR2 YFSETQ. The CDR3 spans 14 residues. The germline V and J ends were trimmed by 0 bases and 3 bases, with 7 bases remaining between them. This chain connects TRBV5-1 to TRBJ2-1; the D is unclear. The TCR was taken from a man aged 50-59 years with active COVID-19. Sequenced: peripheral blood. CDR3 nucleotide sequence: TGCGCCAGCAGCTTGGGACAAGTCTACAATGAGCAGTTCTTC. It is translated as CASSLGQVYNEQFF.